The 12 T cell receptor beta chains below all came from one sample that was sequenced in a study of cytomegalovirus exposure and HLA in healthy donors. Sequencing was performed with immunoSEQ multiplex PCR; in TCRdb, only in-frame clones are kept and a portion is missing. This table has 160,000 or so clones, about 83% appearing once. The sample was PBMCs. All receptors come from a woman in her twenties or thirties in good health and CMV-seronegative.

J is TRBJ2-3 and V is TRBV5-1; 7 nucleotides line up with TRBD2. The germline V gene has CDR1 SGHRS and CDR2 YFSETQ. This CDR3 is 12 amino acids long. V lost 4 bases, J lost 12 bases, and 8 bases stayed unmatched. In DNA, the CDR3 is TGCGCCAGCAGCCTCCGGGACTACCCTCAGTATTTT. Translation: CASSLRDYPQYF.

The chain carries TRBV7-9 and TRBJ2-2, with D tentatively TRBD1 (5 bases). The CDR3 consists of 14 residues. CDR1 and CDR2 (germline): SEHNR, FQNEAQ (reference sequence). Trimming pared 6 bases from V and 3 bases from J, leaving 11 bases between. The CDR3 here is CASRRGFDTGELFF. The CDR3, as DNA: TGTGCCAGCAGAAGGGGCTTTGACACCGGGGAGCTGTTTTTT.

The chain is built from TRBV7-2 and TRBJ2-7, with D possibly matching TRBD1 (6 bases). The CDR3 covers 16 residues. Trimming cost V 4 bases and J 2 bases, with 18 bases left between them. CDR1 SGHTA and CDR2 FQGNSA come from the germline V gene. The DNA for the CDR3 is TGTGCCAGCAGCTCCCCACCCACAGGGCTCCCCTACGAGCAGTACTTC. It yields the protein CASSSPPTGLPYEQYF.

The chain employs TRBV6-5 and TRBJ1-1; D is ambiguous. The V end lost 2 bases, the J end lost 8 bases, and 9 bases lay between the germline ends. The CDR3 is made up of 12 amino acids. Germline lookup yields CDR1 MNHEY and CDR2 SVGAGI. The CDR3 DNA sequence: TGTGCCAGCAGTTACAGCGGAGGGGAAGCTTTCTTT. Amino acid sequence: CASSYSGGEAFF.

This chain joins TRBV5-1 and TRBJ1-4, with D possibly being TRBD1 (5 bases). Trimming took 0 bases from V and 0 from J, leaving 12 bases between them. From germline, CDR1 is SGHRS and CDR2 YFSETQ. There are 17 residues in the CDR3. CDR3: CASSLGLQGPTNEKLFF. DNA for the CDR3: TGCGCCAGCAGCTTGGGCCTGCAGGGCCCAACTAATGAAAAACTGTTTTTT.

The CDR3 region has the DNA TGTGCCAGCAGCTTATCGGGGAACAATAATGAAAAACTGTTTTTT. Translating it yields CASSLSGNNNEKLFF. The rearrangement links TRBV5-4 to TRBJ1-4; D is ambiguous. Germline-derived CDR1 and CDR2 are SGHNT and YYREEE (reference sequence). The CDR3 totals 15 residues. Between the trimmed V and J ends, which lost 2 bases and 4 bases, there was a span of 12 bases.

This clone has only a few counts. The chain couples TRBV27 to TRBJ2-2; TRBD2 matches 11 bases. Germline CDR1 reads MNHEY; CDR2 reads SMNVEV (reference sequence). V lost 2 bases, J lost 5 bases, and 10 bases stayed unmatched. The CDR3 spans 18 residues. The CDR3 DNA is TGTGCCAGCAGTTTAACGCTATTTGTAGCGGGGGGGACCGGGGAGCTGTTTTTT. It encodes CASSLTLFVAGGTGELFF.

The chain has TRBV7-8 and TRBJ2-1, with TRBD1 identical over 8 bases. Germline-derived CDR1 and CDR2 are SGHVS and FQNEAQ. The CDR3 contains 14 residues. Trimming at V came to 4 bases and at J to 12 bases, leaving 11 bases not matched to a gene. CDR3: CASSSSDRVGSQFF. The CDR3 region has the DNA TGTGCCAGCAGCTCATCGGACAGGGTAGGATCGCAGTTCTTC.

The J gene is TRBJ1-5, the V gene TRBV7-8; no clear D gene. CDR3 size: 13 residues. Germline-derived CDR1 and CDR2 are SGHVS and FQNEAQ. The germline V and J ends were trimmed by 4 bases and 4 bases, with 8 bases remaining between them. CDR3 bases: TGTGCCAGCAGCTCTAGGGAGAATCAGCCCCAGCATTTT. This encodes CASSSRENQPQHF.

About this clone itself: This sample includes further DNA sequences coding for the same CDR3. The chain uses TRBV5-1 and TRBJ1-1; D may be TRBD1 (5 bases). Germline V gene lookup returns CDR1 SGHRS and CDR2 YFSETQ. CDR3 size: 15 residues. V gave up 0 bases and J gave up 0 bases, with 9 bases separating them. DNA of the CDR3: TGCGCCAGCAGCTTGGTACAGGCTATGAACACTGAAGCTTTCTTT. Translation gives CASSLVQAMNTEAFF.

The chain uses TRBV5-6 and TRBJ2-7; D might be TRBD2 (6 bases). The V gene lost 2 bases and the J gene lost 7 bases, with 22 bases spanning the gap. The CDR3 covers 16 residues. Germline V lookup: CDR1 SGHDT, CDR2 YYEEEE. Here the CDR3 reads CASSFGGPPGIKEQYF. DNA of the CDR3: TGTGCCAGCAGCTTCGGGGGACCTCCAGGGATAAAAGAGCAGTACTTC.

This chain uses TRBV4-3 with TRBJ2-1, with TRBD2 matching 12 bases. J was trimmed by 6 bases and V by 4 bases; bases with no gene match: 7. The CDR3 is made up of 16 amino acids. Germline V gene data show CDR1 as LGHNA and CDR2 as YSLEER. For the CDR3, the DNA is TGCGCCAGCAGCCCGAGGACTAGCGGGATCTTCAATGAGCAGTTCTTC. Protein: CASSPRTSGIFNEQFF.